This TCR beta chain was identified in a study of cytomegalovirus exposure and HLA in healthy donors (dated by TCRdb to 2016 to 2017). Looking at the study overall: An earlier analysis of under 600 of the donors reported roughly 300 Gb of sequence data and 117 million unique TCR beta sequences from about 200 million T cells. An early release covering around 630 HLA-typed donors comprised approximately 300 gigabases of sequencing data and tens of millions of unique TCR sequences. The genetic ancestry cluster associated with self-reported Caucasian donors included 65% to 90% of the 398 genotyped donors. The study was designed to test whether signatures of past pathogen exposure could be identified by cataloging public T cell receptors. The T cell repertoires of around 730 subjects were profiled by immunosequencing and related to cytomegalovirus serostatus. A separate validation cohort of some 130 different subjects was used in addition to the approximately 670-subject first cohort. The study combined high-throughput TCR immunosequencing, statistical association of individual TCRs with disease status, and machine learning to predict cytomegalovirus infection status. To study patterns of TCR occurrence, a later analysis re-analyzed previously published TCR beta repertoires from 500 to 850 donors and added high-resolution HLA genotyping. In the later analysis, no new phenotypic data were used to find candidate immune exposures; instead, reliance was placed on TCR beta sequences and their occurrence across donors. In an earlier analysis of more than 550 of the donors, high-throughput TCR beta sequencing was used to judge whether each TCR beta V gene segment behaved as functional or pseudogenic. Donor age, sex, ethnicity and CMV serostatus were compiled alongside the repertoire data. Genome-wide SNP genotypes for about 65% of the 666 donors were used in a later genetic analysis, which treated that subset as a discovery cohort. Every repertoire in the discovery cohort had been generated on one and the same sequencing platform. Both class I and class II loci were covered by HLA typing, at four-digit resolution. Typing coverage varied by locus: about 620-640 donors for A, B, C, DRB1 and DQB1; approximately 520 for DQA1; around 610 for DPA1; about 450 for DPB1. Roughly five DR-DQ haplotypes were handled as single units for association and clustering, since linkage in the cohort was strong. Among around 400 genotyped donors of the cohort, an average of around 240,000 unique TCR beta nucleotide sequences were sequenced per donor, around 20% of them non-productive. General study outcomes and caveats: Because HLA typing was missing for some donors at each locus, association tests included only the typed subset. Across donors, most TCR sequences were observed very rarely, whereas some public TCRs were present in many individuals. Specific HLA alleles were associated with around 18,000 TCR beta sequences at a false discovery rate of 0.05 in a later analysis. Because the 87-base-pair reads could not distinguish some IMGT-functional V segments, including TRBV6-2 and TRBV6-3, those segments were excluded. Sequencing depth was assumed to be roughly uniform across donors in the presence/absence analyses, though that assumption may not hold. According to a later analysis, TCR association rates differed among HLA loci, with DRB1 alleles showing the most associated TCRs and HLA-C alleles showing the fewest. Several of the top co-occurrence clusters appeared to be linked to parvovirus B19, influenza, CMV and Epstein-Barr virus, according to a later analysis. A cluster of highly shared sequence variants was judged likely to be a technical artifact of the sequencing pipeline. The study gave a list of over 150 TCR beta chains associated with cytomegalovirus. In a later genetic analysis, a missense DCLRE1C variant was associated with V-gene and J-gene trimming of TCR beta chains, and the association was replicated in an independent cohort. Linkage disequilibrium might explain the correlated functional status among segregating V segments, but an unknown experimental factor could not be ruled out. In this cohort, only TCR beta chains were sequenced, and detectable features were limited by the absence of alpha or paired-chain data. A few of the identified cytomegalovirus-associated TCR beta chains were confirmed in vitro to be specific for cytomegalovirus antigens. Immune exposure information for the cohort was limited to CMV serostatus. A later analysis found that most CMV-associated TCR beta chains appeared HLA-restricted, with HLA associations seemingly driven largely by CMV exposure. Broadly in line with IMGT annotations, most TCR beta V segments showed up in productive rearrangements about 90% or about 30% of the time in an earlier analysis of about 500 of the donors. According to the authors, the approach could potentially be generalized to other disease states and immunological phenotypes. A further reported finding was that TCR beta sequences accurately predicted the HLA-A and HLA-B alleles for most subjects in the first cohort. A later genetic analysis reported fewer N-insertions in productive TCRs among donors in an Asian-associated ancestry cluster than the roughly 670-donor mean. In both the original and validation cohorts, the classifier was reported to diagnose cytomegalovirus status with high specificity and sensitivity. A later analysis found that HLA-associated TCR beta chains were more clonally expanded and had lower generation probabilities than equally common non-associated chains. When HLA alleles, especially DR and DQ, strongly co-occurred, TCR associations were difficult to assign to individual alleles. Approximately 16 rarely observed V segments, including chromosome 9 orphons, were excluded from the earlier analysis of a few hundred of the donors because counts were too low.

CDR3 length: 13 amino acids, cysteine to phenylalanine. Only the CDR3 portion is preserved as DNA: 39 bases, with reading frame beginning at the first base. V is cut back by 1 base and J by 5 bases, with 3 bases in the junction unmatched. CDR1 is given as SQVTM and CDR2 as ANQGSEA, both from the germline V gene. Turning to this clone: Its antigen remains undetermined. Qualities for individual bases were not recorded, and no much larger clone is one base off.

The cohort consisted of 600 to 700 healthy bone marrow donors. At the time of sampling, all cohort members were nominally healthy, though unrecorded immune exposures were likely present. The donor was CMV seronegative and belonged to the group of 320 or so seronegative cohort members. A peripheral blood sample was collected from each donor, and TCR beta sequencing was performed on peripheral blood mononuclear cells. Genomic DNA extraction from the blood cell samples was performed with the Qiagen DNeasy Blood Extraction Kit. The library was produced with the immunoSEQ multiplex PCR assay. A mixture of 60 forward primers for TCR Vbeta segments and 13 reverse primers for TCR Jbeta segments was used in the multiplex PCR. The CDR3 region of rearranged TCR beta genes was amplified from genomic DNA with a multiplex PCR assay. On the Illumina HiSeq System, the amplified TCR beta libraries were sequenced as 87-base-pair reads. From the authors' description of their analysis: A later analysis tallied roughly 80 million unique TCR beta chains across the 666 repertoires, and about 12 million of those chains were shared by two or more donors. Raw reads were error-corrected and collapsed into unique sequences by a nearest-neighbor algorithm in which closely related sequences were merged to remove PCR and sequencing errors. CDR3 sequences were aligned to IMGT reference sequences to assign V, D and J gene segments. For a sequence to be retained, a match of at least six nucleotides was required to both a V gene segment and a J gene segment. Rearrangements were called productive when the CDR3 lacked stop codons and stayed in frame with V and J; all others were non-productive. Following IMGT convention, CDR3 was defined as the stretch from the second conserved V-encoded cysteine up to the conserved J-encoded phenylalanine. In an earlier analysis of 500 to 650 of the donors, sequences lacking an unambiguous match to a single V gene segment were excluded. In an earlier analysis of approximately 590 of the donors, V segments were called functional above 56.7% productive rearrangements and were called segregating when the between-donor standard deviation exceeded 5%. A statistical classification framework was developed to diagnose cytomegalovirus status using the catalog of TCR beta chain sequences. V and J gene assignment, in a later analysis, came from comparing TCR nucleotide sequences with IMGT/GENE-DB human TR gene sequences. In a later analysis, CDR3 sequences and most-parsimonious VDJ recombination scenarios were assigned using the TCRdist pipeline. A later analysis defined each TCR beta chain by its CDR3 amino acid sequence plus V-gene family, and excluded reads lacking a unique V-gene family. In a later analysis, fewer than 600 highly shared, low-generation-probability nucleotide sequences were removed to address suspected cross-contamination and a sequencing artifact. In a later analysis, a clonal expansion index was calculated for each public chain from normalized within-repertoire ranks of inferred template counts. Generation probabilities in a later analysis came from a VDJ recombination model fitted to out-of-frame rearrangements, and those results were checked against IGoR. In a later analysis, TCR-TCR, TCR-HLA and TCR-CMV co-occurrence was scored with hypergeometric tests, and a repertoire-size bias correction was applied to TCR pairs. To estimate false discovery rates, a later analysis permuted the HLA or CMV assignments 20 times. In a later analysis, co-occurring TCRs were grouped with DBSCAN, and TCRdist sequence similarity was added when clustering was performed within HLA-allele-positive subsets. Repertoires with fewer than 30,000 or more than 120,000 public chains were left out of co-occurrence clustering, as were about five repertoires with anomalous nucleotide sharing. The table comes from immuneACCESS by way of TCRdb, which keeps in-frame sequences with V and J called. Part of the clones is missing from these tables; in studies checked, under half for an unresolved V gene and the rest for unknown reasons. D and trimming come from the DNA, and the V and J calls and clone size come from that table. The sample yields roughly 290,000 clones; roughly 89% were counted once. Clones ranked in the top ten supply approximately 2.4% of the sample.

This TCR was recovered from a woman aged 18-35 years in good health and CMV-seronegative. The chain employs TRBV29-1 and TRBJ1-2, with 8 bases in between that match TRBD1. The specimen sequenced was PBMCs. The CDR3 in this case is CSVEVTGGYGYTF. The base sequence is TGCAGCGTTGAAGTAACAGGGGGATATGGCTACACCTTC.